A selection of T cell receptor beta chains follows, all from one sample in a study of blood T cell repertoires in COVID-19. Sequenced by immunoSEQ multiplex PCR; TCRdb stores in-frame clones only, minus some. Here the sample spans approximately 170,000 clones, about 83% being singletons. Sequenced material: peripheral blood. These receptors were obtained from a woman aged 80 or older with acute or convalescent COVID-19. Both conserved end residues are part of each CDR3. Each record gives: clone size, D gene, V gene, J gene, CDR3 DNA, CDR3 protein. D genes are given only for firm matches. Some rows have no size entry. The others give once, few or many, or a class for an expanded clone.

-,-,TRBV3-1/TRBV3-2,TRBJ1-2,TGTGCCAGCAGCCAAGATCGCGGGACCGCTAACTATGGCTACACCTTC,CASSQDRGTANYGYTF
-,TRBD1,TRBV4-1,TRBJ1-3,TGCGCCAGCAGCCAAGGGGGACAGGTGGGAAACACCATATATTTT,CASSQGGQVGNTIYF
-,TRBD1,TRBV9,TRBJ1-3,TGTGCCAGCAGCGTAGACCCCGGGACAGGGGGCTCTGGAAACACCATATATTTT,CASSVDPGTGGSGNTIYF
-,-,TRBV6-5,TRBJ2-7,TGTGCCAGCAGTTCCCCGGGACTGAGTTCCTACGAGCAGTACTTC,CASSSPGLSSYEQYF
once,-,TRBV15,TRBJ2-5,TGTGCCACCAGCAGAGATCGGGGGGCTCCAGAGACCCAGTACTTC,CATSRDRGAPETQYF
once,-,TRBV7-2,TRBJ1-2,TGTGCCAGCAGCTCCCCTCGGAGTGGGGACAATAACTATGGCTACACCTTC,CASSSPRSGDNNYGYTF
-,-,TRBV30,TRBJ1-4,TGTGCCTGGACCGTCCCACAACGAGGAAATGAAAAACTGTTTTTT,CAWTVPQRGNEKLFF
-,TRBD2,TRBV15,TRBJ2-3,TGTGCCACCAGCAGAGATGGACTAGCGACGGATACGCAGTATTTT,CATSRDGLATDTQYF
-,TRBD2,TRBV7-2,TRBJ2-2,TGTGCCAGCAGCTTATCTCGCGGGGGTACCGGGGAGCTGTTTTTT,CASSLSRGGTGELFF
-,TRBD1,TRBV2,TRBJ1-3,TGTGCCAGCAGTGAAACAGGGGTGACTGGAAACACCATATATTTT,CASSETGVTGNTIYF
-,TRBD1,TRBV5-6,TRBJ2-5,TGTGCCAGCAGCTTGGAACAGGGGCGCAAGACCCAGTACTTC,CASSLEQGRKTQYF
-,TRBD1,TRBV3-1/TRBV3-2,TRBJ2-7,TGTGCCAGCAGCCAAGCGTGGGACAGCCTCTCCTACGAGCAGTACTTC,CASSQAWDSLSYEQYF
-,TRBD2,TRBV6-5,TRBJ2-7,TGTGCCAGCAGTTACGCCCCGTGGGAGGGCGAGCAGTACTTC,CASSYAPWEGEQYF
-,-,TRBV4-2,TRBJ1-2,TGTGCCAGCAGCCAAGATGGTGGGGGGGGCCGGCGCTACACCTTC,CASSQDGGGGRRYTF
-,-,TRBV5-4,TRBJ2-4,TGTGCCAGCAGCCCCGACGCGCAGGTCGGAAACATTCAGTACTTC,CASSPDAQVGNIQYF
-,TRBD1,TRBV29-1,TRBJ1-2,TGCAGCGTTGATTTACCAGGGGGCGTCTATGGCTACACCTTC,CSVDLPGGVYGYTF
-,TRBD1,TRBV6-6,TRBJ1-2,TGTGCCAGCAGTTACCTACCGGACAGGGGAGCCTATGGCTACACCTTC,CASSYLPDRGAYGYTF
-,-,TRBV30,TRBJ2-7,TGTGCCTGGAGTGGGGGGGGGCGCATATACGAGCAGTACTTC,CAWSGGGRIYEQYF
few,TRBD1,TRBV11-2,TRBJ2-7,TGTGCCAGCAGCGAGGACAGGGTAAGCCACGAGCAGTACTTC,CASSEDRVSHEQYF
few,TRBD1,TRBV5-6,TRBJ1-6,TGTGCCAGCAGCTCCTTAAGACAGGGAGATAATTCACCCCTCCACTTT,CASSSLRQGDNSPLHF
-,-,TRBV6-1,TRBJ1-2,TGTGCCAGCAGTGATGGAGGTTTGGGGAACTATGGCTACACCTTC,CASSDGGLGNYGYTF
-,-,TRBV28,TRBJ1-3,TGTGCCAGCAATCTCGCGGGGGGCGGAAACACCATATATTTT,CASNLAGGGNTIYF
-,-,TRBV24-1,TRBJ2-5,TGTGCCACCAGTGATCCCCGGGACTACCAAGAGACCCAGTACTTC,CATSDPRDYQETQYF
-,-,TRBV3-1/TRBV3-2,TRBJ2-5,TGTGCCAGCAGCCAAGAATTATCGAGGGTTGGGGAGGAGACCCAGTACTTC,CASSQELSRVGEETQYF
many,TRBD2,TRBV28,TRBJ2-3,TGTGCCAGCAGTTTAGGGGCTAGCGGGAGGGCAGATACGCAGTATTTT,CASSLGASGRADTQYF
few,TRBD2,TRBV25-1,TRBJ2-4,TGTGCCAGCAGTGAAGGGGAGGGAACCAAAAACATTCAGTACTTC,CASSEGEGTKNIQYF
-,-,TRBV5-1,TRBJ2-3,TGCGCCAGCAGCTTGGCAGGCGGGAGCACAGATACGCAGTATTTT,CASSLAGGSTDTQYF
-,TRBD2,TRBV7-8,TRBJ2-7,TGTGCCAGCAGCTTAGCGGTAGCGGGAGTAGTTGAGCAGTACTTC,CASSLAVAGVVEQYF
-,-,TRBV30,TRBJ1-4,TGTGCCTTACAGGAGCCGAATGAAAAACTGTTTTTT,CALQEPNEKLFF
-,-,TRBV6-5,TRBJ1-2,TGTGCCAGCAGTTACTCGGGTAATCAGGGGTATGGCTACACCTTC,CASSYSGNQGYGYTF
-,TRBD1,TRBV19,TRBJ2-3,TGTGCCAGTAGTGGAATCCGGGACAGGGAAGAGAATACGCAGTATTTT,CASSGIRDREENTQYF
-,-,TRBV7-2,TRBJ2-1,TGTGCCAGCAGCTCGACCGAGCGGGTTGAGCAGTTCTTC,CASSSTERVEQFF
once,-,TRBV4-1,TRBJ1-5,TGCGCCAGCAGCCAAGAAGGGCAGGGAAGCAATCAGCCCCAGCATTTT,CASSQEGQGSNQPQHF
-,TRBD1,TRBV14,TRBJ1-3,TGTGCCAGCAGCCGAGACAGGGATGGAAACACCATATATTTT,CASSRDRDGNTIYF
-,-,TRBV27,TRBJ1-6,TGTGCCAGCAGTTTATCGAGGGAGAATAATTCACCCCTCCACTTT,CASSLSRENNSPLHF
-,-,TRBV21-1,TRBJ1-5,TGTGCCGCTCGCGGTAGCAATCAGCCCCAGCATTTT,CAARGSNQPQHF
-,-,TRBV19,TRBJ1-6,TGTGCCAGTAGTATCGGGTCCGTCGGGTCACCCCTCCACTTT,CASSIGSVGSPLHF
-,TRBD1,TRBV4-2,TRBJ1-5,TGTGCCAGCAGCCAGGGAGACAGGGACAATCAGCCCCAGCATTTT,CASSQGDRDNQPQHF
-,-,TRBV28,TRBJ1-5,TGTGCCAGCAGTCCCACCTTGGGGGGGAATCAGCCCCAGCATTTT,CASSPTLGGNQPQHF
-,TRBD2,TRBV2,TRBJ2-1,TGTGCCAGCAGTGAACTCCCTAAGCGGGAGGGATACAATGAGCAGTTCTTC,CASSELPKREGYNEQFF
-,-,TRBV6-2/TRBV6-3,TRBJ2-4,TGTGCCAGCAGTGCCCGTCCCACAGGGTCGGGGAGCATTCAGTACTTC,CASSARPTGSGSIQYF
few,TRBD1,TRBV4-3,TRBJ2-3,TGCGCCAGCAGCCAAGGGCCAGCCAGGGGGCTTAGTGGAGATACGCAGTATTTT,CASSQGPARGLSGDTQYF
-,-,TRBV14,TRBJ1-2,TGTGCCAGCAGCCAAGATGGTCTCGGGGGGTATGGCTACACCTTC,CASSQDGLGGYGYTF
-,TRBD1,TRBV5-5,TRBJ2-4,TGTGCCAGCAGCTTGGGACAGGGTATGGCCAAAAACATTCAGTACTTC,CASSLGQGMAKNIQYF
once,-,TRBV18,TRBJ2-5,TGTGCCAGCTCCTACTTACAGGGACAAGAGACCCAGTACTTC,CASSYLQGQETQYF
once,-,TRBV4-1,TRBJ1-1,TGCGCCAGCAGCCAAGTTACGCAGGAGAGGGGGGGTAAGGCTTTCTTT,CASSQVTQERGGKAFF
-,TRBD1,TRBV18,TRBJ1-2,TGTGCCAGCTCACCGGCACCGGGACAGAACTATGGCTACACCTTC,CASSPAPGQNYGYTF
-,TRBD1,TRBV11-2,TRBJ2-7,TGTGCCAGCAGCGTACAGGGGCTCCCCCGGTACGAGCAGTACTTC,CASSVQGLPRYEQYF
-,-,TRBV28,TRBJ1-2,TGTGCCAGCAGTTTTCGAGGAGGCGGGTATGGCTACACCTTC,CASSFRGGGYGYTF
-,-,TRBV2,TRBJ2-7,TGTGCCAGCAGGCAGGGTAACGACGAGCAGTACTTC,CASRQGNDEQYF
-,-,TRBV19,TRBJ1-1,TGTGCCAGTAGGCGAAAAGGGGGAGACCTTAACACTGAAGCTTTCTTT,CASRRKGGDLNTEAFF
-,-,TRBV20-1,TRBJ2-1,TGCAGTGCTAGTGTATCAGGGGCGTCCTACAATGAGCAGTTCTTC,CSASVSGASYNEQFF
-,TRBD2,TRBV7-2,TRBJ2-5,TGTGCCAGCAGCCCCTCGGGGGGTAGACAAGAGACCCAGTACTTC,CASSPSGGRQETQYF
-,-,TRBV5-4,TRBJ1-1,TGTGCCAGCAGCACGACAGACACTGAAGCTTTCTTT,CASSTTDTEAFF
-,TRBD1,TRBV5-1,TRBJ2-7,TGCGCCAGCAGCCCCGCCGGGACAGGCACCTACGAGCAGTACTTC,CASSPAGTGTYEQYF
-,TRBD1,TRBV9,TRBJ2-6,TGTGCCAGCAGCGTAGTGCACAGGGGGTCTGGGGCCAACGTCCTGACTTTC,CASSVVHRGSGANVLTF
-,-,TRBV14,TRBJ1-1,TGTGCCAGCTGTAACAGTTACACTGAAGCTTTCTTT,CASCNSYTEAFF
few,TRBD2,TRBV4-1,TRBJ2-3,TGCGCCAGCAGCCACCGGACTAGCGGGCGTGATACGCAGTATTTT,CASSHRTSGRDTQYF
-,TRBD2,TRBV4-1,TRBJ2-1,TGCGCCAGCAGCCATCCCTCCGGACTAGCGGGGGTCAATGAGCAGTTCTTC,CASSHPSGLAGVNEQFF